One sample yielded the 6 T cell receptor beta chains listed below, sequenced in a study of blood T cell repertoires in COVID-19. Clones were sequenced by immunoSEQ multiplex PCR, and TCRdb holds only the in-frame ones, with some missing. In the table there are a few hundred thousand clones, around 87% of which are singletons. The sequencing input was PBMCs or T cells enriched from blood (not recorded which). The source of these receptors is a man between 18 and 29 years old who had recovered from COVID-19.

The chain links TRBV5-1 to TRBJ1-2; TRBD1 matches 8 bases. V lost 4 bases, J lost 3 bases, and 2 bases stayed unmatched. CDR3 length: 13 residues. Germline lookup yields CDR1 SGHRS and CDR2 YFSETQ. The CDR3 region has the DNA TGCGCCAGCAGCGAGGACAGGGACTATGGCTACACCTTC. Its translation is CASSEDRDYGYTF.

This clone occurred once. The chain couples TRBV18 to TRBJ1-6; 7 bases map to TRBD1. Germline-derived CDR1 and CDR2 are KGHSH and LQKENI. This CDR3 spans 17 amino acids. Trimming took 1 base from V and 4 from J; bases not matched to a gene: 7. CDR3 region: CASSPLRGSGYNSPLHF. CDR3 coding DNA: TGTGCCAGCTCACCACTCAGGGGGTCCGGGTATAATTCACCCCTCCACTTT. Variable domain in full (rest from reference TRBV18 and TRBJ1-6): NAGVMQNPRHLVRRRGQEARLRCSPMKGHSHVYWYRQLPEEGLKFMVYLQKENIIDESGMPKERFSAEFPKEGPSILRIQQVVRGDSAAYFCASSPLRGSGYNSPLHFGNGTRLTVT.

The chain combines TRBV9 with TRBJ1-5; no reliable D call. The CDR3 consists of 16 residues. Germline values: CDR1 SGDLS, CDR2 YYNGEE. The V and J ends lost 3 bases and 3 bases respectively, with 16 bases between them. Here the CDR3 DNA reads TGTGCCAGCAGCGGTGTAGGCGGGGAGAACAATCAGCCCCAGCATTTT. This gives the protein CASSGVGGENNQPQHF. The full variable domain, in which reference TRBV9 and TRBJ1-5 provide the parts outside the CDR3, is DSGVTQTPKHLITATGQRVTLRCSPRSGDLSVYWYQQSLDQGLQFLIQYYNGEERAKGNILERFSAQQFPDLHSELNLSSLELGDSALYFCASSGVGGENNQPQHFGDGTRLSIL.

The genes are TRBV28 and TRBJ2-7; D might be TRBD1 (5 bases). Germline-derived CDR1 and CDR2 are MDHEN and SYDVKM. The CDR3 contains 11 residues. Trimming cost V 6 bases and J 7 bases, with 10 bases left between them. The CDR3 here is CASRYTGEQYF. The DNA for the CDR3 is TGTGCCAGCAGATACACAGGAGAGCAGTACTTC. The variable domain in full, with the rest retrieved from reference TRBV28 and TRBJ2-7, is DVKVTQSSRYLVKRTGEKVFLECVQDMDHENMFWYRQDPGLGLRLIYFSYDVKMKEKGDIPEGYSVSREKKERFSLILESASTNQTSMYLCASRYTGEQYFGPGTRLTVT.

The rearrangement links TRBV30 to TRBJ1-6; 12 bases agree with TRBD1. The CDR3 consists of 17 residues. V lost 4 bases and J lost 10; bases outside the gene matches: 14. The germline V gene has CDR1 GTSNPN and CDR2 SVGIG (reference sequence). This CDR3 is CAWNPGTGGLIRSPLHF. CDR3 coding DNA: TGTGCCTGGAACCCCGGGACAGGGGGCTTAATAAGGTCACCCCTCCACTTT.

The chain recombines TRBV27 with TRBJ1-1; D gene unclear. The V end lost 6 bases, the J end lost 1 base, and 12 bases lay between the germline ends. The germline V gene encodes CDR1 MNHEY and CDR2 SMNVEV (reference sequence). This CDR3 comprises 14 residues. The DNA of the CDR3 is TGTGCCAGCAGGCGGTCGGCAGAGAACACTGAAGCTTTCTTT. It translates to CASRRSAENTEAFF.